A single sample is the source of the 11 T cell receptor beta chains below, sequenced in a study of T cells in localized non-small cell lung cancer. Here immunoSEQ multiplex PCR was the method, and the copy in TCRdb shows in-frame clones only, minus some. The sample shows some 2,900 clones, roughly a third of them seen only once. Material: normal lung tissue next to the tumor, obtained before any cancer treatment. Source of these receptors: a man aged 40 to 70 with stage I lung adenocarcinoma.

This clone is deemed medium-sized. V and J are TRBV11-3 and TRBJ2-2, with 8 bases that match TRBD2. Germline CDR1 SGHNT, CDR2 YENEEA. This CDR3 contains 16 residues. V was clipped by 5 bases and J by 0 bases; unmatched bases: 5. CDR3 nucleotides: TGTGCCAGCAGCCCAGTAGCGGGATCGAACACCGGGGAGCTGTTTTTT. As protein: CASSPVAGSNTGELFF.

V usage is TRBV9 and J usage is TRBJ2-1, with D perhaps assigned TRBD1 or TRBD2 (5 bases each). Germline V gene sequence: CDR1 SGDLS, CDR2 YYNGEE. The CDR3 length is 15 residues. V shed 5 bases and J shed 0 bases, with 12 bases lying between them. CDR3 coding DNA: TGTGCCAGCAGTGGGGGAAGCGGCTCCTACAATGAGCAGTTCTTC. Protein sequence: CASSGGSGSYNEQFF.

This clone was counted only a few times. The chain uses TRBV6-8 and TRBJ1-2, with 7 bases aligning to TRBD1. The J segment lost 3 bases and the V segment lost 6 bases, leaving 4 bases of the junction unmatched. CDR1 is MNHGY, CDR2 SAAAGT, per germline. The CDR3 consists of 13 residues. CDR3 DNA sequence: TGTGCCAGCAGGAAAGACAGGGACTATGGCTACACCTTC. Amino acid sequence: CASRKDRDYGYTF.

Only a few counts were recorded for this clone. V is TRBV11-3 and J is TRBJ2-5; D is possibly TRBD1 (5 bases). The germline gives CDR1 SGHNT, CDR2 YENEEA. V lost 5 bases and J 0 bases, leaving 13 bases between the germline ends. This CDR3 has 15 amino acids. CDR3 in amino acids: CASSLMMDNQETQYF. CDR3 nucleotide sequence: TGTGCCAGCAGCCTGATGATGGACAACCAAGAGACCCAGTACTTC.

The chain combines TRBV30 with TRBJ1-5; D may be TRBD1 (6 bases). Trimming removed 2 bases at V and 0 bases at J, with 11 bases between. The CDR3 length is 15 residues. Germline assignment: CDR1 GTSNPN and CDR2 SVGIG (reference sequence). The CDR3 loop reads CAWSRGQSSNQPQHF. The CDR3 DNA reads TGTGCCTGGAGTAGAGGACAGAGTAGCAATCAGCCCCAGCATTTT.

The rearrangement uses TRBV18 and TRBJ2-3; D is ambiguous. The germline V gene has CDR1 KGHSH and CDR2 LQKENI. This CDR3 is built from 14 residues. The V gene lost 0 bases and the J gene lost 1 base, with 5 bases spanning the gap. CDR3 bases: TGTGCCAGCTCACCACCCTGGCGCACAGATACGCAGTATTTT. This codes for CASSPPWRTDTQYF.

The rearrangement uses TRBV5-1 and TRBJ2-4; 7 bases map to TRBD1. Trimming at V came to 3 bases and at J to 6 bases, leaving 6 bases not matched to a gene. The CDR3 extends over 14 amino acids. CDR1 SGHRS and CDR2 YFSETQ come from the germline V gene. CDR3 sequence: CASSSRQGANIQYF. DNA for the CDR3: TGCGCCAGCAGCTCGCGACAGGGTGCAAACATTCAGTACTTC.

The CDR3 is CASSQGLAKNIQYF. CDR3 sequence (DNA): TGTGCCAGCAGCCAGGGACTAGCCAAAAACATTCAGTACTTC. The rearrangement links TRBV11-3 to TRBJ2-4; D is perhaps TRBD2 (6 bases). The germline V gene has CDR1 SGHNT and CDR2 YENEEA. The CDR3 loop spans 14 amino acids. V lost 5 bases, J lost 0 bases, and 8 bases lay in between.

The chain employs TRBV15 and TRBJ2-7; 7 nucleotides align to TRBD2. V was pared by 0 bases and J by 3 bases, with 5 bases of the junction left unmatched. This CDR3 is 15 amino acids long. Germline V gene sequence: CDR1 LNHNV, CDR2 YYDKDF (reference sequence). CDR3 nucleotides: TGTGCCACCAGCAGAGAGCCTAGCGGTATCTACGAGCAGTACTTC. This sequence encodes CATSREPSGIYEQYF.

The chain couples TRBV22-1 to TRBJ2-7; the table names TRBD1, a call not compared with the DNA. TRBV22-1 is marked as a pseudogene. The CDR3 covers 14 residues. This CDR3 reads CASSPLGTGVEQYF. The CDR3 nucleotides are TGTGCCAGCAGCCCGCTAGGGACAGGGGTTGAGCAGTACTTC.

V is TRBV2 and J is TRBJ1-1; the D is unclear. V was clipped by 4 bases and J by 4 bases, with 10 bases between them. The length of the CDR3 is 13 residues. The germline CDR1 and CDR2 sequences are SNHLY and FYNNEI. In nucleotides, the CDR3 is TGTGCCAGCAGTGTCTGGCAGAGCACTGAAGCTTTCTTT. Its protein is CASSVWQSTEAFF.